This T cell receptor (beta chain) was identified in a study of CD8 T cells in ankylosing spondylitis (dated by TCRdb to about 2017). About the full investigation: To find TCR variants linked to disease, the study profiled T cell receptor beta repertoires in ankylosing spondylitis patients and healthy donors. The full study cohort was made up of about 24 ankylosing spondylitis patients and 108 healthy donors. Peripheral blood samples were taken, and synovial fluid was additionally collected from ankylosing spondylitis patients.

Overall study results and their limits: A TCR beta motif of fewer than 10 highly homologous amino acid variants appeared characteristic of blood from ankylosing spondylitis patients. In peripheral blood, the disease-linked clones were found at relatively low frequencies and had a CD8+ phenotype. Significant enrichment of the disease-linked clones was reported in matched synovial fluid samples from ankylosing spondylitis patients. Some TCR beta motif variants had previously been reported in synovial fluid and blood of reactive arthritis patients, which suggested common disease-initiation mechanisms.

This sample was sequenced with an Illumina HiSeq 2500. Quantitative 5'-RACE with molecular barcodes was used to prepare TCR beta libraries. As for the authors' bioinformatics: A new computational method, built on a probabilistic model of VDJ rearrangement, was used to identify disease-linked TCR variants. TCRdb ran its own pipeline on the public reads, namely fastp trimming at Q25 and MiXCR clone calling, and kept in-frame beta chains. Rows are unified per CDR3 protein, each entry keeping the most common DNA and genes. The V and J calls come from TCRdb's annotation, not from the publication. The sample profile shows 250,000 or so distinct CDR3 sequences; about 24% of them were found once. 0.6% to 0.75% of the sample rests with the top ten. The germline V gene encodes CDR1 DFQATT and CDR2 SNEGSKA (reference sequence). The CDR3 sequence holds 15 residues, the cysteine and phenylalanine included. Only the CDR3 DNA is retained, 45 bases long and in frame from the first base. V is pared back by 0 bases and J by 7 bases, with 16 bases lying between the germline termini.

The sample holds many counts of this clonotype. Its antigen is unknown. Within one base of it there is no much larger clone, and no base qualities were kept. The sequence is built from TRBV20-1 and TRBJ2-4; too little of a D gene remains to name it. The clonotype originates from a male donor with ankylosing spondylitis or in good health (not recorded which). Sequenced sample: blood, either unsorted or a sorted T cell fraction (not recorded which). The nucleotide sequence is TGCAGTGCTAGAGATCCGCGAGGTGTTTTGAACATTCAGTACTTC. Its amino acids are CSARDPRGVLNIQYF.